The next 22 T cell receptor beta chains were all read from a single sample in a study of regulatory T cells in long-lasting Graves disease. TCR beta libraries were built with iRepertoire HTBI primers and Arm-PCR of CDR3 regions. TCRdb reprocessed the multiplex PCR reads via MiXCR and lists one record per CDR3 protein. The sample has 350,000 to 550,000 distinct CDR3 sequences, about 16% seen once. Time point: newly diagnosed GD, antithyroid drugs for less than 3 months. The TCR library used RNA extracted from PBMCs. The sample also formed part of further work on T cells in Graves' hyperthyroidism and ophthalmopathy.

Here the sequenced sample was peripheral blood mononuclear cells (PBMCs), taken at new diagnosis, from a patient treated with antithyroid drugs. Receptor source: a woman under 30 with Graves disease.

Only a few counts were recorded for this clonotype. The CDR3 sequence: CSITGGYGYTF. The CDR3, as DNA: TGCAGTATAACAGGGGGCTATGGCTACACCTTC. V gene TRBV20-1 combines with J gene TRBJ1-2; 8 nucleotides line up with TRBD1. This CDR3 contains 11 residues. J gave up 4 bases and V 8 bases, and 3 bases lay outside the gene matches. CDR1 DFQATT and CDR2 SNEGSKA come from the germline V gene (reference sequence).

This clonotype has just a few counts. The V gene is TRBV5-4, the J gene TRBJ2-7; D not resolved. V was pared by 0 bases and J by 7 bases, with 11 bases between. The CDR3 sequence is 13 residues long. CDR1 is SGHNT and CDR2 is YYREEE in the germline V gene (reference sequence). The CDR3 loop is CASSLAAGGEQYF. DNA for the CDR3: TGTGCCAGCAGCTTGGCCGCCGGTGGGGAGCAGTACTTC.

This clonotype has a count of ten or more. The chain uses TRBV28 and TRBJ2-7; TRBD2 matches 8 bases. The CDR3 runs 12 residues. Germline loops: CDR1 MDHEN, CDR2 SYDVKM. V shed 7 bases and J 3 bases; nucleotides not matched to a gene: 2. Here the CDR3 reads CASNSGSYEQYF. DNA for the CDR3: TGTGCCAGCAACAGCGGGAGCTACGAGCAGTACTTC.

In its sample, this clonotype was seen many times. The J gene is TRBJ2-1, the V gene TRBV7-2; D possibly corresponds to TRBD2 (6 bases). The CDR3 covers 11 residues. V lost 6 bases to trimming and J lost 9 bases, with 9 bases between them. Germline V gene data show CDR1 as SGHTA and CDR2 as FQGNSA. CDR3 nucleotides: TGTGCCAGCAGTTACGGGGGTGAGCAGTTCTTC. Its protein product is CASSYGGEQFF.

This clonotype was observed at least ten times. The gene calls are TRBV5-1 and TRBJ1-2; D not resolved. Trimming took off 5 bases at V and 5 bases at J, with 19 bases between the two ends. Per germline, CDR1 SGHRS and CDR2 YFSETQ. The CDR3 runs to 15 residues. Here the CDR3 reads CASSPTHSGWYGYTF. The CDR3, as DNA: TGCGCCAGCAGTCCAACACACTCGGGATGGTATGGCTACACCTTC.

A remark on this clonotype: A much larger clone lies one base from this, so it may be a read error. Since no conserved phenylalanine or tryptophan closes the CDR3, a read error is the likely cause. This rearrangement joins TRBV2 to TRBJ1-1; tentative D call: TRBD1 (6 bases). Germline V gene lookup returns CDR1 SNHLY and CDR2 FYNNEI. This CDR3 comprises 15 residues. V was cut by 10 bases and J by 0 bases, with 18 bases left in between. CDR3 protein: CATLTGRGLNTEAFS. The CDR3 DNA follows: TGTGCCACTTTGACAGGACGCGGCCTGAACACTGAAGCTTTCTCT.

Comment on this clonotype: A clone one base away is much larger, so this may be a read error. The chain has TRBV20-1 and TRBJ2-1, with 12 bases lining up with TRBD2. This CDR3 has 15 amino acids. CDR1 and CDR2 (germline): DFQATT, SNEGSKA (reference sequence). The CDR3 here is CSARGTSGAYNQQFF. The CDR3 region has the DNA TGCAGTGCTAGAGGGACTAGCGGGGCTTACAATCAGCAGTTCTTC.

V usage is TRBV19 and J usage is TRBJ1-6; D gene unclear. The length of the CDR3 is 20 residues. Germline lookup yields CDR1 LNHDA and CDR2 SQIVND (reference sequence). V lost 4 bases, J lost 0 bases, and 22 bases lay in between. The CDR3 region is CASSNYLVAIKSSYNSPLHF. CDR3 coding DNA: TGTGCCAGTAGTAACTACCTGGTGGCGATAAAAAGCTCCTATAATTCACCCCTCCACTTT. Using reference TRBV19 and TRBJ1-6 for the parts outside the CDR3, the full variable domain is DGGITQSPKYLFRKEGQNVTLSCEQNLNHDAMYWYRQDPGQGLRLIYYSQIVNDFQKGDIAEGYSVSREKKESFPLTVTSAQKNPTAFYLCASSNYLVAIKSSYNSPLHFGNGTRLTVT.

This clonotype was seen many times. CDR3 bases: TGTGCCAGCAGTCCTAATCCCCCTTTGCAGGGGGTAAGGTACTTC. This sequence encodes CASSPNPPLQGVRYF. The chain links TRBV27 to TRBJ2-7; TRBD1 aligns across 7 bases. Germline CDR1 MNHEY, CDR2 SMNVEV (reference sequence). This CDR3 is 15 amino acids long. The V and J ends lost 5 bases and 12 bases, in that order; junction bases with no gene match: 19.

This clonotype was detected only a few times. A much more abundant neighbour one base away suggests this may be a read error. The CDR3 DNA reads as TGTGCCATCAGAGACTACATGAACACTGAAGCTTTCTTT. Its protein product is CAIRDYMNTEAFF. This chain uses TRBV10-3 with TRBJ1-1; D is undetermined. Germline CDR1 and CDR2: ENHRY and SYGVKD. The V gene lost 6 bases and the J gene lost 0 bases, with 8 bases spanning the gap. This CDR3 comprises 13 residues.

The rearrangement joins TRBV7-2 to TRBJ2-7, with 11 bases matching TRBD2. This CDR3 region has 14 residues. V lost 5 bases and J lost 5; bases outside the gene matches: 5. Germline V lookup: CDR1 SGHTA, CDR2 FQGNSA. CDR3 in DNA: TGTGCCAGCAGCCCACTAGCGGGAGTGGACGAGCAGTACTTC. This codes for CASSPLAGVDEQYF.

The CDR3 DNA follows: TGCAGTGCTAGAAAAGGGATTCGGACCGGGGAGCTGTTTTTT. It encodes CSARKGIRTGELFF. This sequence joins TRBV20-1 and TRBJ2-2; no firm D call. Germline values: CDR1 DFQATT, CDR2 SNEGSKA (reference sequence). This CDR3 has 14 amino acids. Trimming stripped 2 bases from V and 5 bases from J, with 12 bases between.

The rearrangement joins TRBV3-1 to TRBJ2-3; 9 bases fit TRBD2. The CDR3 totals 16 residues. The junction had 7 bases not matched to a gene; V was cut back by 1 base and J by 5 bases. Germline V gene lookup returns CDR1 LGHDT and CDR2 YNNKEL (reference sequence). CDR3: CASSQASGIPQDTQYF. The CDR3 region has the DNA TGTGCCAGCAGCCAAGCTAGCGGGATTCCACAAGATACGCAGTATTTT.

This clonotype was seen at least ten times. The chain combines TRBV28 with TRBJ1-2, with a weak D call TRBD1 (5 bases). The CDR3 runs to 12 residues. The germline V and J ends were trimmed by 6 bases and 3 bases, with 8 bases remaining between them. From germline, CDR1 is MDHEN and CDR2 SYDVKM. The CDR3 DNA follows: TGTGCCAGCAGACAGGACTACTATGGCTACACCTTC. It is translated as CASRQDYYGYTF.

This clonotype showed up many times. This CDR3 is CASSAGESNQPQHF. As DNA, the CDR3 is TGTGCCAGCAGTGCGGGGGAAAGCAATCAGCCCCAGCATTTT. J is TRBJ1-5 and V is TRBV28; perhaps TRBD1 as D (5 bases). V dropped 5 bases and J dropped 1 base, with 9 bases sitting between them. This CDR3 has 14 amino acids. The V gene's germline CDR1 is MDHEN and CDR2 SYDVKM.

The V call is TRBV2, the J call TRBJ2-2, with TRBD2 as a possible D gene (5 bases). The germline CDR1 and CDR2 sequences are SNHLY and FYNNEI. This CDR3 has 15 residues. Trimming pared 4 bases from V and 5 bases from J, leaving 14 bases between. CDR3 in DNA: TGTGCCAGCAGTGTGCGGTGGGGAGAAACCGGGGAGCTGTTTTTT. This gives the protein CASSVRWGETGELFF.

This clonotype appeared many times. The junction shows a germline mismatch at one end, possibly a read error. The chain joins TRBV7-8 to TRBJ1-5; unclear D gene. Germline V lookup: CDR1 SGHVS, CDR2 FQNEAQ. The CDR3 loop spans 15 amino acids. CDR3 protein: CTSSRGPTRNQPQHF. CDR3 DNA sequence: TGTACCAGCAGCCGAGGGCCCACACGCAATCAGCCCCAGCATTTT.

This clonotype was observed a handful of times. This chain's CDR3 is CASKTSSVTEAFF. The DNA for the CDR3 is TGTGCCAGCAAAACCTCGAGTGTCACTGAAGCTTTCTTT. The chain recombines TRBV7-9 with TRBJ1-1; D is unresolved. The CDR3 extends over 13 amino acids. V lost 7 bases and J 4 bases, leaving 13 bases between the germline ends. CDR1 and CDR2 (germline): SEHNR, FQNEAQ (reference sequence).

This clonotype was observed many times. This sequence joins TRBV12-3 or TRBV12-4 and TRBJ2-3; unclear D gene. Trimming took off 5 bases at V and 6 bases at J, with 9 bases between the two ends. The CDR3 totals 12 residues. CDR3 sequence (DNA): TGTGCCAGCAGTCACACGGTCGATACGCAGTATTTT. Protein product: CASSHTVDTQYF.

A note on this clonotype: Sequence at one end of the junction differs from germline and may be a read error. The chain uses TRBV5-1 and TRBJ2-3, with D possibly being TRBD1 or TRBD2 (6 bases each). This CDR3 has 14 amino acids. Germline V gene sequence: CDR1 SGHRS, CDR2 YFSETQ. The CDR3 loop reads CASSFYRETGATYF. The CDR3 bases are TGCGCCAGCAGCTTTTACAGGGAGACGGGGGCTACGTACTTC. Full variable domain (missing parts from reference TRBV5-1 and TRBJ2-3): KAGVTQTPRYLIKTRGQQVTLSCSPISGHRSVSWYQQTPGQGLQFLFEYFSETQRNKGNFPGRFSGRQFSNSRSEMNVSTLELGDSALYLCASSFYRETGATYFGPGTRLTVL.

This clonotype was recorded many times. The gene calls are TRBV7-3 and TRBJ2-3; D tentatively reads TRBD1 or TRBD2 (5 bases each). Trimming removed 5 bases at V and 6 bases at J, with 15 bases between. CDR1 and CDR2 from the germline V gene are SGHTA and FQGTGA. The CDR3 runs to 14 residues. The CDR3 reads CASSLQRGGDTQYF. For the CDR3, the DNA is TGTGCCAGCAGCCTCCAGAGGGGTGGGGATACGCAGTATTTT.

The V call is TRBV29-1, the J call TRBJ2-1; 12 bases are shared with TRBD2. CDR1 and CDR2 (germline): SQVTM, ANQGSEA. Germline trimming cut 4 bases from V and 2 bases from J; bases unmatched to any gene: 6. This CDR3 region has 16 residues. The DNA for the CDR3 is TGCAGCGTTGGACTAGCGGGAGCATCTGCCTACAATGAGCAGTTCTTC. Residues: CSVGLAGASAYNEQFF.